These 10 T cell receptor beta chains were all obtained from the same sample, sequenced in a study of coeliac disease. Clones were read by immunoSEQ multiplex PCR, and TCRdb kept only the in-frame ones, dropping some. The sample holds some 6,100 clones, 55% to 65% seen once. Sequencing was performed on lymphocytes from the gut lamina propria. Receptor source: a man in his fifties or sixties with celiac disease on a gluten-free diet.

There are a few counts of this clone. The chain links TRBV29-1 to TRBJ2-3; 15 bases map to TRBD2. CDR1 is SQVTM and CDR2 is ANQGSEA in the germline V gene. The junction had 4 bases not matched to a gene; V was cut back by 5 bases and J by 4 bases. This CDR3 comprises 15 residues. CDR3 region: CSVTGTSGGSDTQYF. The CDR3 bases are TGCAGCGTTACTGGGACTAGCGGGGGGTCAGATACGCAGTATTTT.

This clone was detected a few times. As DNA, the CDR3 is TGTGCCAGCAGCCGCCCGGGACAGGGAGGTTCACCCCTCCACTTT. Its protein product is CASSRPGQGGSPLHF. V usage is TRBV6-5 and J usage is TRBJ1-6; 9 bases match TRBD1. This CDR3 is built from 15 residues. Looked up from germline, CDR1 is MNHEY and CDR2 is SVGAGI. After removal of 6 bases from V and 9 bases from J, the junction contained 9 bases not matched to a gene.

CDR3 nucleotides: TGTGCCAGCAGCTTGACCGGGACAGCCTTTGGCTACACCTTC. This codes for CASSLTGTAFGYTF. The gene calls are TRBV5-6 and TRBJ1-2, with 7 bases that match TRBD1. J lost 7 bases, V lost 1 base, and 7 bases had no gene match. This CDR3 spans 14 amino acids. In germline, CDR1 is SGHDT, CDR2 YYEEEE.

This clone occurred a few times. The chain couples TRBV11-2 to TRBJ1-1; the D gene is possibly TRBD1 (6 bases). The CDR3 has 16 amino acids. V shed 6 bases and J shed 6 bases, with 23 bases lying between them. Germline CDR1 and CDR2: SGHAT and FQNNGV. CDR3 DNA sequence: TGTGCCAGCAGTCCTATTACAGGGAGGGCCGGCGCTGAAGCTTTCTTT. Its protein is CASSPITGRAGAEAFF.

The gene calls are TRBV6-5 and TRBJ1-2; weak D call: TRBD1 (6 bases). Germline lookup yields CDR1 MNHEY and CDR2 SVGAGI. The V and J ends lost 10 bases and 7 bases respectively, with 22 bases between them. This CDR3 has 14 residues. The CDR3 is CATKPGGGGGGYTF. Here the CDR3 DNA reads TGTGCCACCAAACCTGGGGGGGGAGGGGGTGGCTACACCTTC.

By proportion, this clone is medium-sized (0.01 to 0.1%). A junction boundary mismatches the germline segment, possibly from a read error. The CDR3 nucleotides read TGTGCCAGCAGCTTAGGTTTGGACAGTCCCTTC. Its translation: CASSLGLDSPF. The chain links TRBV7-2 to TRBJ1-2; D might be TRBD1 (6 bases). The length of the CDR3 is 11 residues. The germline CDR1 and CDR2 sequences are SGHTA and FQGNSA.

The chain is built from TRBV18 and TRBJ2-3; the match to TRBD1 covers 9 bases. The CDR3 runs 15 residues. Per the germline V gene, CDR1 is KGHSH and CDR2 is LQKENI. Trimming took 6 bases from V and 4 from J; bases not matched to a gene: 8. The CDR3 region is CASSTTGGAADTQYF. In DNA, the CDR3 is TGTGCCAGCTCGACTACAGGGGGCGCGGCAGATACGCAGTATTTT.

V gene TRBV9 combines with J gene TRBJ2-1; 8 bases fit TRBD2. The CDR3 contains 16 residues. Germline assignment: CDR1 SGDLS and CDR2 YYNGEE. With V trimmed by 4 bases and J by 6 bases, 12 bases remained unmatched. CDR3 coding DNA: TGTGCCAGCAGCCCCCCGTTACGCGGGGGGCGCAATGAGCAGTTCTTC. This encodes CASSPPLRGGRNEQFF.

This clone occurred a few times. The genes are TRBV28 and TRBJ2-1; TRBD2 matches at 9 bases. There are 16 residues in the CDR3. The V and J ends lost 2 bases and 5 bases, in that order; junction bases with no gene match: 7. In germline, CDR1 is MDHEN, CDR2 SYDVKM. CDR3 bases: TGTGCCAGCAGTTTAATGGGGCGGGGGGGCCACAATGAGCAGTTCTTC. It encodes CASSLMGRGGHNEQFF. Variable domain in full (rest from reference TRBV28 and TRBJ2-1): DVKVTQSSRYLVKRTGEKVFLECVQDMDHENMFWYRQDPGLGLRLIYFSYDVKMKEKGDIPEGYSVSREKKERFSLILESASTNQTSMYLCASSLMGRGGHNEQFFGPGTRLTVL.

V usage is TRBV2 and J usage is TRBJ1-2; 11 nucleotides match TRBD1. Unmatched junction bases numbered 6, after V lost 6 bases and J lost 6 bases. CDR1 is SNHLY and CDR2 is FYNNEI in the germline V gene. The CDR3 consists of 14 residues. The CDR3 DNA sequence: TGTGCCAGCAGAGGACAGGGGGCAGTCGATGGCTACACCTTC. Translated: CASRGQGAVDGYTF.